This TCR beta chain was found in a study of T cell responses to AZD1222 COVID-19 vaccine. The wider study: Analyses pooled second doses at about 4 or about 12 weeks. Regarding the study as a whole: Females made up more of the donors, who were largely white British, and clonal diversity may have come out too low. Vaccination with two AZD1222 doses was followed by a rise in Spike-specific TCR breadth and depth.

As regards this clone: As yet, its antigen is unknown.

Using immunoSEQ multiplex PCR, the repertoire was profiled, and TCRdb retains in-frame clones only, with some absent. Among 130,000 to 150,000 clones, roughly 89% were seen once, and the ten largest hold over 1.5%. CDR3 length: 15 residues. Deletions cut 2 bases from V and 5 bases from J, with 15 bases between. Germline CDR1 is KGHSH and CDR2 is LQKENI. This receptor was obtained from an adult in good health. The input for sequencing was peripheral blood, taken on day 0 of AZD1222 vaccination. This sequence joins TRBV18 and TRBJ2-5, with D tentatively TRBD1 (6 bases). Written as DNA, the CDR3 is TGTGCCAGCTCACCAACACCTATGGGGGCGGAGACCCAGTACTTC. Encoded protein: CASSPTPMGAETQYF.